The present TCR beta chain was sequenced within a study of graft-versus-host responses after intestinal transplantation. The overall study: Every one of the recipients received anti-thymocyte globulin induction and afterwards took tacrolimus and steroids for approximately 3 years. Study results and caveats: The study found high graft-versus-host to host-versus-graft clonal ratios in allografts of patients with graft-donor T cell macrochimerism. GvH clones were found in recipient marrow; some appeared first in ileum or blood.

V gave up 5 bases and J gave up 7 bases; unmatched junction bases: 4. The CDR3 covers 13 residues. Germline V gives CDR1 SEHNR, CDR2 FQNEAQ (reference sequence). Graft material was processed, releasing intraepithelial and lamina propria lymphocytes. In the case of this clone: Its antigen is as yet unknown.

Clones were read by immunoSEQ multiplex PCR, and TCRdb kept only the in-frame ones, dropping some. The sample gives more than 12,000 clones, around two thirds of which show up once; 9% is in the top ten. The receptor was derived from a human patient who received an intestinal transplant, so some T cells may come from the graft donor. The chain recombines TRBV7-9 with TRBJ1-4, with TRBD1 matching over 7 bases. The sequences come from ileum tissue, collected approximately 700 days after intestinal transplantation. CDR3 in DNA: TGTGCCAGCAGCCGCCAGGGGGGTGAAAAACTGTTTTTT. It translates to CASSRQGGEKLFF.